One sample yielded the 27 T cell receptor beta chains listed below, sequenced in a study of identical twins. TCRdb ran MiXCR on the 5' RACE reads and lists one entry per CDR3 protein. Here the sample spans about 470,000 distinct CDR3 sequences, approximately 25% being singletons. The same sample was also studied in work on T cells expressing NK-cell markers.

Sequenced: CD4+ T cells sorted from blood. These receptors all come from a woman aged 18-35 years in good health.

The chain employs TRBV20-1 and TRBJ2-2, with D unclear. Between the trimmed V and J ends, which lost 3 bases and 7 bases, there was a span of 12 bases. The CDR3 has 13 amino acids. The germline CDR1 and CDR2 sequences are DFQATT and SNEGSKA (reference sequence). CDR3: CSASWHRNGELFF. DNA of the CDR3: TGCAGTGCTAGTTGGCACCGGAACGGGGAGCTGTTTTTT.

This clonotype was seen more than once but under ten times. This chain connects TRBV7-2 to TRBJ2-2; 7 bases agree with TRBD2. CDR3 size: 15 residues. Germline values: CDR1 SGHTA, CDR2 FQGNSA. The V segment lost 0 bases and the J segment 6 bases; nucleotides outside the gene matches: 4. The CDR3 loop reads CASSLAGGTAGELFF. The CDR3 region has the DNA TGTGCCAGCAGCTTAGCGGGGGGGACCGCCGGGGAGCTGTTTTTT.

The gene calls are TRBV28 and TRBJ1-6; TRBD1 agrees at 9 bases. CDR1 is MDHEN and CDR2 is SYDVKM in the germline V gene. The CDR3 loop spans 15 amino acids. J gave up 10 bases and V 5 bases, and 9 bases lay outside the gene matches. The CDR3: CASSPGTGFRSPLHF. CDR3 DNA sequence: TGTGCCAGCAGTCCAGGGACAGGGTTTCGCTCACCCCTCCACTTT.

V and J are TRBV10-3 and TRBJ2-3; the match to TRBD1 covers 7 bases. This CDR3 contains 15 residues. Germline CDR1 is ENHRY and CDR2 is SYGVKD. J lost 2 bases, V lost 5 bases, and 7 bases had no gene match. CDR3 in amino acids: CAISPGTASTDTQYF. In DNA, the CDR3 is TGTGCCATCAGTCCCGGGACAGCATCCACAGATACGCAGTATTTT.

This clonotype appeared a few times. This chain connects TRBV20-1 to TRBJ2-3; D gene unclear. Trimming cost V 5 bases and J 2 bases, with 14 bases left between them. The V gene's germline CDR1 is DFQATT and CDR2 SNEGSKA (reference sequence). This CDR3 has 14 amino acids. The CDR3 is CSADRAPTTDTQYF. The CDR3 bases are TGCAGTGCTGACCGGGCCCCCACCACAGATACGCAGTATTTT.

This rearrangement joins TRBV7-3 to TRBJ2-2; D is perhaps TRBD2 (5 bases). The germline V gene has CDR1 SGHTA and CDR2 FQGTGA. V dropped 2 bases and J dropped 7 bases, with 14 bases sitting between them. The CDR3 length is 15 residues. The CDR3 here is CASSLVSSLGGELFF. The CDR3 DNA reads TGTGCCAGCAGCTTAGTGTCTAGCCTAGGCGGGGAGCTGTTTTTT.

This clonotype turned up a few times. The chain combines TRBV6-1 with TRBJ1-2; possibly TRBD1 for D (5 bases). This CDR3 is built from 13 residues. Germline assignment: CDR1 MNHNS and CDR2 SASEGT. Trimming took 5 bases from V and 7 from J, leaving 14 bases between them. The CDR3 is CASSQGISSGYTF. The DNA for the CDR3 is TGTGCCAGCAGTCAGGGTATTTCTAGTGGCTACACCTTC.

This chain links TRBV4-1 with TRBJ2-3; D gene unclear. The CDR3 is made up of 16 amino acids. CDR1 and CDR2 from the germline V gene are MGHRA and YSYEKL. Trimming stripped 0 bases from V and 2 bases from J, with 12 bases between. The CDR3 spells CASSQEVRRYTDTQYF. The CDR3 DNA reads TGCGCCAGCAGCCAAGAAGTCCGTCGGTACACAGATACGCAGTATTTT.

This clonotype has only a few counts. The CDR3 loop reads CATQLSGRNEQYF. The CDR3 bases are TGTGCCACCCAGTTGAGCGGGAGAAACGAGCAGTACTTC. The chain has TRBV15 and TRBJ2-7, with TRBD2 matching 8 bases. Germline CDR1 and CDR2: LNHNV and YYDKDF (reference sequence). With V trimmed by 8 bases and J by 5 bases, 8 bases remained unmatched. This CDR3 region has 13 residues. Filled out from reference TRBV15 and TRBJ2-7, the complete variable domain reads DAMVIQNPRYQVTQFGKPVTLSCSQTLNHNVMYWYQQKSSQAPKLLFHYYDKDFNNEADTPDNFQSRRPNTSFCFLDIRSPGLGDTAMYLCATQLSGRNEQYFGPGTRLTVT.

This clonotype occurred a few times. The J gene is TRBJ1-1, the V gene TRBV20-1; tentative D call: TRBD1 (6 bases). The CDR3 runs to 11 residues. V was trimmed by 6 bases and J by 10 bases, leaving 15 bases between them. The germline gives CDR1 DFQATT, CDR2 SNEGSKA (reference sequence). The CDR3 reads CSAGGGHGAFF. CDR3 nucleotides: TGCAGTGCGGGGGGGGGCCACGGAGCTTTCTTT.

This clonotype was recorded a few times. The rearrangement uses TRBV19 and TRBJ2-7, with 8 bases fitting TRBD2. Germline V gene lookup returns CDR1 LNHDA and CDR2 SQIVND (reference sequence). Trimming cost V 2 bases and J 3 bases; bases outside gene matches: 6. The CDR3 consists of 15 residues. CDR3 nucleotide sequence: TGTGCCAGTAGTATAAGCGGGAGCTGGGACTACGAGCAGTACTTC. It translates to CASSISGSWDYEQYF.

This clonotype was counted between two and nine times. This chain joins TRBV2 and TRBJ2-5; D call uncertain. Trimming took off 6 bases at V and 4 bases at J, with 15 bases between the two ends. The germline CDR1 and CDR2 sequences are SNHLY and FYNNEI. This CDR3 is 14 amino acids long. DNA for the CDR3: TGTGCCAGCAGCGGACGGCGGTGGGGAGAGACCCAGTACTTC. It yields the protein CASSGRRWGETQYF.

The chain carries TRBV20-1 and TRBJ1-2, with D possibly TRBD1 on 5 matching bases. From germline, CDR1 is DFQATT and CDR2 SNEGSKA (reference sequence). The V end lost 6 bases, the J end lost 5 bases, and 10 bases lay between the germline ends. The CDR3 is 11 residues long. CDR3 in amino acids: CSANEGYGYTF. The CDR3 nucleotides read TGCAGTGCCAATGAGGGGTATGGCTACACCTTC.

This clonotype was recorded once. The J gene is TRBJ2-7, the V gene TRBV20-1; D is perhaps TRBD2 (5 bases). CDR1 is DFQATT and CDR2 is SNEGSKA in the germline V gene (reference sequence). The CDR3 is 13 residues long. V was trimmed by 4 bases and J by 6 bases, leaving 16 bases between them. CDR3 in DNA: TGCAGTGCTATGCTTTCGGGAACTAGCGAGCAGTACTTC. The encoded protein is CSAMLSGTSEQYF.

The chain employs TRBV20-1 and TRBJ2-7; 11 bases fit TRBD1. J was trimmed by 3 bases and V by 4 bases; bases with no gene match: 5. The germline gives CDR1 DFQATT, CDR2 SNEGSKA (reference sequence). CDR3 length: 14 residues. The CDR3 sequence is CSATLGTGGYEQYF. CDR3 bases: TGCAGTGCTACCTTAGGGACAGGGGGCTACGAGCAGTACTTC.

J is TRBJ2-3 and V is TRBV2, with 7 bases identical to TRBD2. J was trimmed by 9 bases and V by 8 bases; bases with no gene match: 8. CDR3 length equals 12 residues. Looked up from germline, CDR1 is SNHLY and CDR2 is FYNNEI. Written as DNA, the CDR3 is TGTGCCAGCCGCTACGCGGGAGACACGCAGTATTTT. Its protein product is CASRYAGDTQYF.

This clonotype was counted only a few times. CDR3 DNA: TGTGCCAGCAGCTTACAGGGAGGGAGTGAAAAACTGTTTTTT. Translation: CASSLQGGSEKLFF. V is TRBV7-2 and J is TRBJ1-4; TRBD1 is a possible D gene (5 bases). Between the trimmed V and J ends, which lost 2 bases and 7 bases, there was a span of 11 bases. The germline gives CDR1 SGHTA, CDR2 FQGNSA. CDR3 length equals 14 residues. Looking up the rest from reference TRBV7-2 and TRBJ1-4 gives the full variable domain: GAGVSQSPSNKVTEKGKDVELRCDPISGHTALYWYRQSLGQGLEFLIYFQGNSAPDKSGLPSDRFSAERTGGSVSTLTIQRTQQEDSAVYLCASSLQGGSEKLFFGSGTQLSVL.

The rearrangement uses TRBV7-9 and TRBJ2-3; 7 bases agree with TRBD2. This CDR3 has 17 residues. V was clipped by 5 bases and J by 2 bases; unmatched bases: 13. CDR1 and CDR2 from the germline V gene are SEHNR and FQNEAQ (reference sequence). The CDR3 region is CASSPASGTQSTDTQYF. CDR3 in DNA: TGTGCCAGCAGCCCAGCTAGCGGTACCCAATCCACAGATACGCAGTATTTT. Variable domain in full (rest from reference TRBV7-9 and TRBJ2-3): DTGVSQNPRHKITKRGQNVTFRCDPISEHNRLYWYRQTLGQGPEFLTYFQNEAQLEKSRLLSDRFSAERPKGSFSTLEIQRTEQGDSAMYLCASSPASGTQSTDTQYFGPGTRLTVL.

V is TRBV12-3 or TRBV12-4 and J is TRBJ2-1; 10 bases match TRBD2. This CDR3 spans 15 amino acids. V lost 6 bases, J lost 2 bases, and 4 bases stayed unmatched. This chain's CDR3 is CASSPGLAPYNEQFF. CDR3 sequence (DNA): TGTGCCAGCAGCCCGGGACTAGCGCCCTACAATGAGCAGTTCTTC.

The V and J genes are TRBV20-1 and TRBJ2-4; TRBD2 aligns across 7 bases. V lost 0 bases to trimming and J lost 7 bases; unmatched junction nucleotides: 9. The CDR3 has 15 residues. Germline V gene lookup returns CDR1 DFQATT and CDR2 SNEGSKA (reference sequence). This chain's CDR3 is CSARDPRGEMNIQYF. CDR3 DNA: TGCAGTGCTAGAGACCCCCGGGGGGAGATGAACATTCAGTACTTC.

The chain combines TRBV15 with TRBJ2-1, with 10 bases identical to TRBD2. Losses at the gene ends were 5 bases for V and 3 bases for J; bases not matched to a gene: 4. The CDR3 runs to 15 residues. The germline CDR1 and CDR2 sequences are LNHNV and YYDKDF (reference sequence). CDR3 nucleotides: TGTGCCACCAGCGGCCTAGCGGGGGTCTACAATGAGCAGTTCTTC. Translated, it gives CATSGLAGVYNEQFF.

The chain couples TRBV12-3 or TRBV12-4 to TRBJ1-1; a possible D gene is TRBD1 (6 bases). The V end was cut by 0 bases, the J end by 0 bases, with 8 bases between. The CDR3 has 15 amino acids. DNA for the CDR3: TGTGCCAGCAGTTTAGCCGGACAGATGAACACTGAAGCTTTCTTT. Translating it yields CASSLAGQMNTEAFF.

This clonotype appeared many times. In DNA, the CDR3 is TGTGCCAGCAGCCGCCGGGACTACGAGCAGTACTTC. It yields the protein CASSRRDYEQYF. V usage is TRBV6-2 or TRBV6-3 and J usage is TRBJ2-7, with TRBD2 as a possible D gene (5 bases). Germline-derived CDR1 and CDR2 are MNHEY and SVGEGT. This CDR3 region has 12 residues. V gave up 6 bases and J gave up 3 bases, with 9 bases separating them.

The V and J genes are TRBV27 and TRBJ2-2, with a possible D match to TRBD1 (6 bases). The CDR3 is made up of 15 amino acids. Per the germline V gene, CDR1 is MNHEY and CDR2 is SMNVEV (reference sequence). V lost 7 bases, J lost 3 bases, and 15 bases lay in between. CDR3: CASKVGTGYTGELFF. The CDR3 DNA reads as TGTGCCAGCAAGGTCGGTACAGGGTACACCGGGGAGCTGTTTTTT.

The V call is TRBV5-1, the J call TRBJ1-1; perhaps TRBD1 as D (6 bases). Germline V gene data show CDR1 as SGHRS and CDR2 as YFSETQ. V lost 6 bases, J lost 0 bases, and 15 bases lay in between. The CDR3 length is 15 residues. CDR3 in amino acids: CASMSTSGVNTEAFF. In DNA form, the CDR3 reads TGCGCCAGCATGTCGACTTCAGGGGTGAACACTGAAGCTTTCTTT.

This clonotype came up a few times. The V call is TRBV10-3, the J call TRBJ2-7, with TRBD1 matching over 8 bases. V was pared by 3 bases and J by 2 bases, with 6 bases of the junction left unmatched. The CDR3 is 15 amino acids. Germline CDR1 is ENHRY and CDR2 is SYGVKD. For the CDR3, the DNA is TGTGCCATCAGTGATGAGGACAGGGCCCCCTACGAGCAGTACTTC. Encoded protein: CAISDEDRAPYEQYF.

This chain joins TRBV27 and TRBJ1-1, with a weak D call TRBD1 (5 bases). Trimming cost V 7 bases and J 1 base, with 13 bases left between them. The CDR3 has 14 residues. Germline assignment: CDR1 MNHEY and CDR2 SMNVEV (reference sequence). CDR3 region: CASKSPGKNTEAFF. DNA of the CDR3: TGTGCCAGCAAGTCCCCAGGGAAGAACACTGAAGCTTTCTTT.